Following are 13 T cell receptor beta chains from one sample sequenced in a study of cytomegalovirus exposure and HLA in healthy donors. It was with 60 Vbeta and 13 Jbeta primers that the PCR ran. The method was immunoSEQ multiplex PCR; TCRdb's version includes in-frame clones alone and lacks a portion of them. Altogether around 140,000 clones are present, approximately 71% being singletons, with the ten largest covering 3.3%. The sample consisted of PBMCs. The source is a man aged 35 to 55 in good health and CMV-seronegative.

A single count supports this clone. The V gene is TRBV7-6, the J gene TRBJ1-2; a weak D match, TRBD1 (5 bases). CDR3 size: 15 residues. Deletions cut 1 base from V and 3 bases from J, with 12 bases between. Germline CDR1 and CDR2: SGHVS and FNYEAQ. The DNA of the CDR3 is TGTGCCAGCAGCTTAGGCTGGGGCGAAGACTATGGCTACACCTTC. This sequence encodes CASSLGWGEDYGYTF. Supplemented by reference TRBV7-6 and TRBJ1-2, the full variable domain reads GAGVSQSPRYKVTKRGQDVALRCDPISGHVSLYWYRQALGQGPEFLTYFNYEAQQDKSGLPNDRFSAERPEGSISTLTIQRTEQRDSAMYRCASSLGWGEDYGYTFGSGTRLTVV.

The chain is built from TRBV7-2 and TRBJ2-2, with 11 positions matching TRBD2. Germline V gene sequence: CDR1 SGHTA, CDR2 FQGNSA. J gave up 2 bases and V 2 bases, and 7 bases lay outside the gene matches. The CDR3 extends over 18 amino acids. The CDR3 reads CASSLNMGLAVNTGELFF. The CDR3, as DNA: TGTGCCAGCAGCTTAAATATGGGACTAGCGGTAAACACCGGGGAGCTGTTTTTT.

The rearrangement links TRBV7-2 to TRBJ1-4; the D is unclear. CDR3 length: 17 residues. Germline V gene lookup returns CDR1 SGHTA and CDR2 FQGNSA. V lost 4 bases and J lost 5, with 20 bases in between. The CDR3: CASSSLFGPRKNEKLFF. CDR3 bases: TGTGCCAGCAGCTCCCTCTTTGGCCCGAGGAAGAATGAAAAACTGTTTTTT.

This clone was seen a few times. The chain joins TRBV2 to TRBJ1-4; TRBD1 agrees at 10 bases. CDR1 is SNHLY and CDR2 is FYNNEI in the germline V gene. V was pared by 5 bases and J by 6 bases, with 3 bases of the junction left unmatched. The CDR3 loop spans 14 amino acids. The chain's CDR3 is CASSRQGADEKLFF. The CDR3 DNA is TGTGCCAGCAGTCGACAGGGGGCGGATGAAAAACTGTTTTTT.

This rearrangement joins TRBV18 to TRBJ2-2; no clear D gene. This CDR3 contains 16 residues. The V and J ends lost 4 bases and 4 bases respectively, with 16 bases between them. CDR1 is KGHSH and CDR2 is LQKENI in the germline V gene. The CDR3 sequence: CASSLGQASVTGELFF. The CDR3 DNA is TGTGCCAGCTCACTGGGCCAGGCATCGGTCACCGGGGAGCTGTTTTTT.

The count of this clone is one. The CDR3 DNA reads as TGTGCCAGCAGTGAACAAAGCAATCAGCCCCAGCATTTT. The encoded protein is CASSEQSNQPQHF. The rearrangement uses TRBV2 and TRBJ1-5; no definite D call. Germline loops: CDR1 SNHLY, CDR2 FYNNEI. V lost 2 bases and J 1 base, leaving 3 bases between the germline ends. The CDR3 extends over 13 amino acids.

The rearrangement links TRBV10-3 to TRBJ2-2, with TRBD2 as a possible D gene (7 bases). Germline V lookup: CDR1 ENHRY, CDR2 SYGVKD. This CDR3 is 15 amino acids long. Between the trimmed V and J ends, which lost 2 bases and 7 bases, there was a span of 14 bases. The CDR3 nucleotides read TGTGCCATCAGTGAGAGTCGGGGGGCCGGCGGGGAGCTGTTTTTT. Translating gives CAISESRGAGGELFF.

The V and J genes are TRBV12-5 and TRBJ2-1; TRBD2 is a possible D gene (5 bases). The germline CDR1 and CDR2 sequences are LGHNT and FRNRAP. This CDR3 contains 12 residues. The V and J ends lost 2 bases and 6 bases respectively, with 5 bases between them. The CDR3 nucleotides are TGTGCTAGTGGTTTGACTAGCAATGAGCAGTTCTTC. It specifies CASGLTSNEQFF.

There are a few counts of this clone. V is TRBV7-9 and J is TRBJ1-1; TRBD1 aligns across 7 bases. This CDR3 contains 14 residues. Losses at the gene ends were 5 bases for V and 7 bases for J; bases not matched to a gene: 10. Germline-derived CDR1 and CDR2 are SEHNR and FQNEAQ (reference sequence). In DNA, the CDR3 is TGTGCCAGCAGCAGGACAGGTGCTACCCGTGAAGCTTTCTTT. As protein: CASSRTGATREAFF.

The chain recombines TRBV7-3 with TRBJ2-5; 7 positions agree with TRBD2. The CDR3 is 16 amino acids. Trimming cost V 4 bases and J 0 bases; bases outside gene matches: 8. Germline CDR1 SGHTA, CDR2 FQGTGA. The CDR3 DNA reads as TGTGCCAGCAGCTATTTGGGGGGGAGCAACCAAGAGACCCAGTACTTC. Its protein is CASSYLGGSNQETQYF. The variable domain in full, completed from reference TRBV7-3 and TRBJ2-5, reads GAGVSQTPSNKVTEKGKYVELRCDPISGHTALYWYRQSLGQGPEFLIYFQGTGAADDSGLPNDRFFAVRPEGSVSTLKIQRTERGDSAVYLCASSYLGGSNQETQYFGPGTRLLVL.

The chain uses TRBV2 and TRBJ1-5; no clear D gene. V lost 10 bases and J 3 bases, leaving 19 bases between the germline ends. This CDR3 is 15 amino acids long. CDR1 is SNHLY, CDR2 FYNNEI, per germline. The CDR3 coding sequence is TGTGCCACCAACAGTGTCGGGGATACCAATCAGCCCCAGCATTTT. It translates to CATNSVGDTNQPQHF.

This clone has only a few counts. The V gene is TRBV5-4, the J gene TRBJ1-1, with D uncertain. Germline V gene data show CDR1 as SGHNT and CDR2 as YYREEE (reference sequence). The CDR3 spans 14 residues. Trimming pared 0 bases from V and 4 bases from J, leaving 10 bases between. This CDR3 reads CASSLGGGGTEAFF. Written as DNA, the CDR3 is TGTGCCAGCAGCTTGGGGGGAGGAGGCACTGAAGCTTTCTTT. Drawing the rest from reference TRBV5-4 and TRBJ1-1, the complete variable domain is ETGVTQSPTHLIKTRGQQVTLRCSSQSGHNTVSWYQQALGQGPQFIFQYYREEENGRGNFPPRFSGLQFPNYSSELNVNALELDDSALYLCASSLGGGGTEAFFGQGTRLTVV.

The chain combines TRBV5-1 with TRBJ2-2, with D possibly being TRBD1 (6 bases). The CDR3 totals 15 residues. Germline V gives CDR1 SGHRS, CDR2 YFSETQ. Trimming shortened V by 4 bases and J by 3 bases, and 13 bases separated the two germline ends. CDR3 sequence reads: CASSPGATDTGELFF. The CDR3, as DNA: TGCGCCAGCAGCCCAGGGGCCACTGACACCGGGGAGCTGTTTTTT.